This T cell receptor (beta chain) was sequenced for a study of T cells in narcolepsy. Whole-study context: Patients with NT1 or NT2 and healthy control donors were enrolled.

Findings and caveats of the study: HCRT-specific and TRIB2-specific autoreactive clonotypes appeared among same-patient CSF and blood CD4+ clonotypes.

For this clone: Its antigen is as yet unknown.

TCRdb's copy holds only in-frame clones and misses some; the assay was immunoSEQ multiplex PCR. The sample consists of 30,000 to 35,000 clones, 83% of them appearing once. The sample taken for sequencing was CD45RA- memory CD4+ T cells from PBMCs. This sequence originates from a human donor with narcolepsy.

The CDR3 DNA reads TGCGCCAGCAGCTTGAAGGAACGGGGCGGAACTAATGAAAAACTGTTTTTT. Translated, it gives CASSLKERGGTNEKLFF. The rearrangement uses TRBV5-1 and TRBJ1-4; D may be TRBD1 (5 bases). The CDR3 extends over 17 amino acids. V lost 1 base to trimming and J lost 1 base, with 14 bases between them. The V gene's germline CDR1 is SGHRS and CDR2 YFSETQ. The full variable domain, with the rest looked up from reference TRBV5-1 and TRBJ1-4, is KAGVTQTPRYLIKTRGQQVTLSCSPISGHRSVSWYQQTPGQGLQFLFEYFSETQRNKGNFPGRFSGRQFSNSRSEMNVSTLELGDSALYLCASSLKERGGTNEKLFFGSGTQLSVL.